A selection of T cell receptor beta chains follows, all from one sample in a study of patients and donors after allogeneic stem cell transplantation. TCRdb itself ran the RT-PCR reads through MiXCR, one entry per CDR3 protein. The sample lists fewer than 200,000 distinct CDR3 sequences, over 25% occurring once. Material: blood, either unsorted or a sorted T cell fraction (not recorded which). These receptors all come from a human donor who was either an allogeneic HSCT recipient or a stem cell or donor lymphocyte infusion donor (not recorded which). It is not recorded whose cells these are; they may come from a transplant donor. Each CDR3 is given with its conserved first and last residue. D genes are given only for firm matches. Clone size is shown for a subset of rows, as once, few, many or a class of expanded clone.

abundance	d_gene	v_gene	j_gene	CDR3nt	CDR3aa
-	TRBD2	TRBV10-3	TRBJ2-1	TGTGCCACCAGACTGTCTGGAGCGGGAAGGGGAGAGCAGTTCTTC	CATRLSGAGRGEQFF
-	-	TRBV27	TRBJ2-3	TGTGCCAGCAGTTTTTTACAGGGCGCTAGCACAGATACGCAGTATTTT	CASSFLQGASTDTQYF
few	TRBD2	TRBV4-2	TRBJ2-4	TGTGCCAGCAGCCAAAACAACTCACCGGGACTAGCGGCCAAAAACATTCAGTACTTC	CASSQNNSPGLAAKNIQYF
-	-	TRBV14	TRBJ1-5	TGTGCCAGCAGTCGCCTAATGACCGTCCCAAGCGGCAATCAGCCCCAGCATTTT	CASSRLMTVPSGNQPQHF
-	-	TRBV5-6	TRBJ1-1	TGTGCCAGCAGCTTGTACAGATGGAACACTGAAGCTTTCTTT	CASSLYRWNTEAFF
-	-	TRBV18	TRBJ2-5	TGTGCCAGCTCATCGAGGACAGCCCAAGAGACCCAGTACTTC	CASSSRTAQETQYF
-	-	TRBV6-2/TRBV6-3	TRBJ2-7	TGTGCCAGCTCCCGGGACGCCCCCCAGGAGCAGTACTTC	CASSRDAPQEQYF
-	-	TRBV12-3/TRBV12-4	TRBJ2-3	TGTGCCAGCAGGCCCTACCAGGAAGATACGCAGTATTTT	CASRPYQEDTQYF
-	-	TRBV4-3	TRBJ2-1	TGCGCCAGCAGCCAGGGACCACGGGATGAGCAGTTCTTC	CASSQGPRDEQFF
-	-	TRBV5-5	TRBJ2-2	TGTGCCAGCAGCTTGATATTCACGGGGACGAACACCGGGGAGCTGTTTTTT	CASSLIFTGTNTGELFF
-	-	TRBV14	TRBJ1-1	TGTGCCAGCAGCCCTCGGACAGTCAGCGGCACTGAAGCTTTCTTT	CASSPRTVSGTEAFF
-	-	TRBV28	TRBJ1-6	TGTGCCAGCAGTTTGGAGGGGTTCTTGGGCTATAATTCACCCCTCCACTTT	CASSLEGFLGYNSPLHF
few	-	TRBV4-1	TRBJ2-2	TGCGCCAGCAGCCATCCCTCGTGGGGGGACACCGGGGAGCTGTTTTTT	CASSHPSWGDTGELFF
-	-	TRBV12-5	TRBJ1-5	TGTGCTAGTGGACTAGGGGTTCAGCCCCAGCATTTT	CASGLGVQPQHF
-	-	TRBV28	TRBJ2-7	TGTGCCAGCAGTTTTCTCTCGTACGAGCAGTACTTC	CASSFLSYEQYF
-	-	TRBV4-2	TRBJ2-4	TGTGCCAGCAGCCAAGATCTAGCCAAAAACATTCAGTACTTC	CASSQDLAKNIQYF
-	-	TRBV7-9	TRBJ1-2	TGTGCCAGCAGCTTAGCTTCAGGGGCGGATGGCTACACCTTC	CASSLASGADGYTF
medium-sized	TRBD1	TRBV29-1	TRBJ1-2	TGCAGCGTTGGTTCACAGGGGGCGTTTGGCTACACCTTC	CSVGSQGAFGYTF
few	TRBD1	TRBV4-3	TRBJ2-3	TGCGCCAGCAGCGGACCGGGACAGCATAGCACAGATACGCAGTATTTT	CASSGPGQHSTDTQYF
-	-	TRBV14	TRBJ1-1	TGTGCCAGCAGCCCCTCCAGGACCGAAGGAGCTTTCTTT	CASSPSRTEGAFF
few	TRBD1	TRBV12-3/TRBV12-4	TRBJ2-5	TGTGCCAGCAGTTTCCGCAGGGGGCCTCAAGAGACCCAGTACTTC	CASSFRRGPQETQYF
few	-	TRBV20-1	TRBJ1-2	TGCAGTGCTAGAGGCCCCCAAGGAAACTATGGCTACACCTTC	CSARGPQGNYGYTF
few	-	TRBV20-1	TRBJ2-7	TGCAGTGCTAGAGGGACACCGTACGAGCAGTACTTC	CSARGTPYEQYF